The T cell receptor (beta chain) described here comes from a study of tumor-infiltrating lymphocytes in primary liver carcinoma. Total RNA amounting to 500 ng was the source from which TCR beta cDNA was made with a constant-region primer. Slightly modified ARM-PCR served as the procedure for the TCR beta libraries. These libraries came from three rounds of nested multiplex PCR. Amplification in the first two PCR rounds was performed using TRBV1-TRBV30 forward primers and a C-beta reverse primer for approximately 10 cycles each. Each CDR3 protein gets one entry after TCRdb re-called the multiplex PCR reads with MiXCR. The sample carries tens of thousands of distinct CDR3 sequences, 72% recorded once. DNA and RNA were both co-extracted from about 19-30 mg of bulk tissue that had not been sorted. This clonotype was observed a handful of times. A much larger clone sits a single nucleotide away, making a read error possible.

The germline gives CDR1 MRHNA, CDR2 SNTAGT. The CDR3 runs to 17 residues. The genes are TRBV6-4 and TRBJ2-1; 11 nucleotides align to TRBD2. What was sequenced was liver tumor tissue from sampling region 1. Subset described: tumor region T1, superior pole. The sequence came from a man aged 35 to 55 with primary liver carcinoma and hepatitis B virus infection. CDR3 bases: TGTGCCAGCAGTTTACTAGCGGGAGAAGGTGGCCACAATGAGCAGCTCTTC. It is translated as CASSLLAGEGGHNEQLF.